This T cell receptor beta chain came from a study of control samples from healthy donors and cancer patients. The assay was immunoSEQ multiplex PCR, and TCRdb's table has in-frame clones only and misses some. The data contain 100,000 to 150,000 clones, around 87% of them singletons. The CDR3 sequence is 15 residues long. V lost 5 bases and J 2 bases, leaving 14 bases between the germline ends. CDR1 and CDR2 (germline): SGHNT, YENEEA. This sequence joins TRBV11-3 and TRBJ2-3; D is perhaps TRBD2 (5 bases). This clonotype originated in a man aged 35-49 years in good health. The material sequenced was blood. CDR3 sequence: CASSPPYGVTDTQYF. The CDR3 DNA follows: TGTGCCAGCAGCCCCCCCTACGGGGTCACAGATACGCAGTATTTT. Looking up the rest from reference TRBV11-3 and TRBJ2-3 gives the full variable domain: EAGVVQSPRYKIIEKKQPVAFWCNPISGHNTLYWYLQNLGQGPELLIRYENEEAVDDSQLPKDRFSAERLKGVDSTLKIQPAELGDSAVYLCASSPPYGVTDTQYFGPGTRLTVL.